Below, 19 T cell receptor beta chains from the same sample are listed, as sequenced in a study of beta chain features in type 1 diabetes. All of the isolated RNA was reverse transcribed, so expressed TCRB transcripts were sequenced. Measured with immunoSEQ multiplex PCR; TCRdb has only the in-frame clones, and not every one. Here the sample spans 620,000 or so clones, around 16% being singletons. Sequenced input: naive CD4+ T cells from blood. Source of these receptors: a man younger than 35 in good health.

The table lists this clone with a few counts. V is TRBV7-2 and J is TRBJ2-7; D call uncertain. Germline V lookup: CDR1 SGHTA, CDR2 FQGNSA. The CDR3 totals 18 residues. Trimming removed 2 bases at V and 0 bases at J, with 20 bases between. DNA for the CDR3: TGTGCCAGCAGCTTAACTTTAAGGAAGACACATCTCTCCTACGAGCAGTACTTC. The encoded protein is CASSLTLRKTHLSYEQYF.

The chain recombines TRBV18 with TRBJ2-7; either TRBD1 or TRBD2 may fit D (5 bases each). Germline V CDR1 and CDR2: KGHSH, LQKENI. Deletions cut 3 bases from V and 2 bases from J, with 17 bases between. The CDR3 loop spans 16 amino acids. The CDR3 DNA is TGTGCCAGCTCACCCGTGGCCCAGGGAGCTACCTACGAGCAGTACTTC. Encoded protein: CASSPVAQGATYEQYF.

V is TRBV11-3 and J is TRBJ2-3; D is unresolved. V was pared by 5 bases and J by 4 bases, with 7 bases between. The germline gives CDR1 SGHNT, CDR2 YENEEA. There are 12 residues in the CDR3. DNA of the CDR3: TGTGCCAGCAGCGACCGGGCAGATACGCAGTATTTT. It encodes CASSDRADTQYF.

V is TRBV28 and J is TRBJ1-1, with 8 bases that match TRBD1. Germline-derived CDR1 and CDR2 are MDHEN and SYDVKM. The ends lost 6 bases at V and 3 bases at J; junction bases unmatched: 9. The CDR3 spans 15 residues. In DNA form, the CDR3 reads TGTGCCAGCAGAAGACAGGGGCGATCGGACACTGAAGCTTTCTTT. This codes for CASRRQGRSDTEAFF. Filled out from reference TRBV28 and TRBJ1-1, the complete variable domain reads DVKVTQSSRYLVKRTGEKVFLECVQDMDHENMFWYRQDPGLGLRLIYFSYDVKMKEKGDIPEGYSVSREKKERFSLILESASTNQTSMYLCASRRQGRSDTEAFFGQGTRLTVV.

This rearrangement joins TRBV19 to TRBJ2-3, with D possibly matching TRBD1 (6 bases). The CDR3 is 15 residues long. Germline values: CDR1 LNHDA, CDR2 SQIVND (reference sequence). With 2 bases removed from V and 1 base from J, the gap between germline ends came to 10 bases. The CDR3: CASSISGARTDTQYF. CDR3 coding DNA: TGTGCCAGTAGTATATCAGGGGCCCGCACAGATACGCAGTATTTT.

The J gene is TRBJ1-3, the V gene TRBV7-9; maybe TRBD1 (6 bases). CDR1 and CDR2 from the germline V gene are SEHNR and FQNEAQ (reference sequence). This CDR3 contains 15 residues. V lost 5 bases and J lost 0, with 11 bases in between. The CDR3 loop is CASSTYRASGNTIYF. CDR3 coding DNA: TGTGCCAGCAGCACTTACAGGGCCTCTGGAAACACCATATATTTT. The variable domain in full, completed from reference TRBV7-9 and TRBJ1-3, reads DTGVSQNPRHKITKRGQNVTFRCDPISEHNRLYWYRQTLGQGPEFLTYFQNEAQLEKSRLLSDRFSAERPKGSFSTLEIQRTEQGDSAMYLCASSTYRASGNTIYFGEGSWLTVV.

In DNA, the CDR3 is TGTGCCAGCGGGTACACAGATACGCAGTATTTT. Translated: CASGYTDTQYF. V and J are TRBV14 and TRBJ2-3, with unresolved D. Trimming shortened V by 8 bases and J by 2 bases, and 5 bases separated the two germline ends. The CDR3 extends over 11 amino acids. Per the germline V gene, CDR1 is SGHDN and CDR2 is FVKESK.

Notes on this clone: The sample carries other DNA sequences with the same CDR3. This chain connects TRBV5-4 to TRBJ2-7; 11 bases are a match to TRBD2. V trimming: 0 bases; J trimming: 1 base; junction bases outside the gene matches: 0. Germline CDR1 and CDR2: SGHNT and YYREEE (reference sequence). The CDR3 length is 15 residues. The CDR3, as DNA: TGTGCCAGCAGCTTGGGGACTAGCGGGTCCTACGAGCAGTACTTC. It yields the protein CASSLGTSGSYEQYF.

This clone was observed a handful of times. This sequence joins TRBV15 and TRBJ2-1; D not certain. CDR1 and CDR2 (germline): LNHNV, YYDKDF (reference sequence). The V end was cut by 1 base, the J end by 0 bases, with 10 bases between. The CDR3 is 16 amino acids. CDR3 residues: CATSRVRHHSYNEQFF. CDR3 sequence (DNA): TGTGCCACCAGCAGAGTCAGACATCACTCCTACAATGAGCAGTTCTTC. Supplemented by reference TRBV15 and TRBJ2-1, the full variable domain reads DAMVIQNPRYQVTQFGKPVTLSCSQTLNHNVMYWYQQKSSQAPKLLFHYYDKDFNNEADTPDNFQSRRPNTSFCFLDIRSPGLGDTAMYLCATSRVRHHSYNEQFFGPGTRLTVL.

This chain joins TRBV14 and TRBJ1-4, with TRBD1 as a possible D gene (5 bases). The CDR3 loop spans 16 amino acids. The germline V and J ends were trimmed by 2 bases and 2 bases, with 12 bases remaining between them. CDR1 and CDR2 from the germline V gene are SGHDN and FVKESK. The CDR3 spells CASSQRPGWTNEKLFF. CDR3 DNA sequence: TGTGCCAGCAGCCAAAGGCCAGGGTGGACTAATGAAAAACTGTTTTTT.

The chain couples TRBV2 to TRBJ1-6; D is unresolved. Trimming cost V 3 bases and J 9 bases, with 3 bases left between them. The CDR3 runs 11 residues. The germline CDR1 and CDR2 sequences are SNHLY and FYNNEI. The CDR3 region is CASSDRSPLHF. CDR3 in DNA: TGTGCCAGCAGTGACCGTTCACCCCTCCACTTT.

This clone showed up just a few times. The V gene is TRBV19, the J gene TRBJ2-5, with 12 bases matching TRBD2. This CDR3 is built from 15 residues. The V and J ends lost 7 bases and 4 bases, in that order; junction bases with no gene match: 7. Germline loops: CDR1 LNHDA, CDR2 SQIVND (reference sequence). CDR3 sequence: CASKASGGAGETQYF. The CDR3 DNA is TGTGCCAGTAAAGCTAGCGGGGGGGCTGGAGAGACCCAGTACTTC.

The chain uses TRBV9 and TRBJ1-1, with unresolved D. The V and J ends lost 1 base and 5 bases respectively, with 12 bases between them. CDR3 length: 14 amino acids. Per the germline V gene, CDR1 is SGDLS and CDR2 is YYNGEE. CDR3 nucleotides: TGTGCCAGCAGCGTAATCGCCCTAGGAACTGAAGCTTTCTTT. This codes for CASSVIALGTEAFF.

This clone showed up just a few times. The V call is TRBV4-1, the J call TRBJ1-2; no definite D call. The germline CDR1 and CDR2 sequences are MGHRA and YSYEKL. Between the trimmed V and J ends, which lost 2 bases and 5 bases, there was a span of 9 bases. This CDR3 region has 13 residues. The CDR3 coding sequence is TGCGCCAGCAGCCAAATAATGGGGTATGGCTACACCTTC. This gives the protein CASSQIMGYGYTF.

This clone was counted a few times. The V and J genes are TRBV7-2 and TRBJ2-7; 9 positions agree with TRBD1. The CDR3 has 16 residues. V lost 1 base to trimming and J lost 10 bases; unmatched junction nucleotides: 14. Germline V gives CDR1 SGHTA, CDR2 FQGNSA. CDR3 coding DNA: TGTGCCAGCAGCTTAGATATCCGGGACAGGGCCTCACGTCAGTACTTC. Amino acid sequence: CASSLDIRDRASRQYF.

A note on this clone: Other DNA sequences in this specimen translate into the identical CDR3. The chain combines TRBV5-6 with TRBJ1-5; D ambiguous. Trimming took off 4 bases at V and 4 bases at J, with 9 bases between the two ends. This CDR3 spans 13 amino acids. The germline CDR1 and CDR2 sequences are SGHDT and YYEEEE. The CDR3 reads CASSPGGNQPQHF. The CDR3 DNA is TGTGCCAGCAGCCCTGGAGGGAATCAGCCCCAGCATTTT.

This rearrangement joins TRBV18 to TRBJ2-1; 7 positions match TRBD2. V shed 6 bases, J shed 8 bases, and the junction held 13 bases outside the gene matches. Germline-derived CDR1 and CDR2 are KGHSH and LQKENI. CDR3 size: 15 residues. Here the CDR3 reads CASSQQAGKWDEQFF. DNA for the CDR3: TGTGCCAGCTCCCAACAAGCGGGGAAATGGGATGAGCAGTTCTTC.

There are a few counts of this clone. The chain joins TRBV5-1 to TRBJ2-1; D may be TRBD1 or TRBD2 (5 bases each). The CDR3 is 14 amino acids. The V gene's germline CDR1 is SGHRS and CDR2 YFSETQ. The ends were cut back, 4 bases at V and 6 bases at J, with 14 bases in the middle. CDR3 protein: CASSAGTAGNEQFF. The CDR3 DNA sequence: TGCGCCAGCAGCGCCGGGACGGCGGGCAATGAGCAGTTCTTC.

V usage is TRBV29-1 and J usage is TRBJ1-2; unclear D gene. Trimming stripped 6 bases from V and 4 bases from J, with 12 bases between. The germline V gene encodes CDR1 SQVTM and CDR2 ANQGSEA. CDR3 length: 12 residues. The CDR3 DNA follows: TGCAGCGTCATAGGCCAGCCCTATGGCTACACCTTC. It is translated as CSVIGQPYGYTF.